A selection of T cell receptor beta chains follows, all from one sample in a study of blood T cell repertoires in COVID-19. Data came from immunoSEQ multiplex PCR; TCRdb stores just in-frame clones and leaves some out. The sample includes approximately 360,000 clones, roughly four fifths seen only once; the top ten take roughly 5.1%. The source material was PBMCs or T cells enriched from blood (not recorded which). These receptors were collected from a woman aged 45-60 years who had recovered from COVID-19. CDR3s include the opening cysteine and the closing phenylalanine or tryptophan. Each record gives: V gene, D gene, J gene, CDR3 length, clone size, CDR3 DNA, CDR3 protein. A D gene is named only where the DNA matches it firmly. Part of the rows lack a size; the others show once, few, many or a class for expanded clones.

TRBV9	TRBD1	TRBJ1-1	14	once	TGTGCCAGCAGCGCCGAGGGGGCGGGAACTGAAGCTTTCTTT	CASSAEGAGTEAFF
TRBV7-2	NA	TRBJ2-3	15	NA	TGTGCCAGCAGCCCCTTGGGCGTTAACACAGATACGCAGTATTTT	CASSPLGVNTDTQYF
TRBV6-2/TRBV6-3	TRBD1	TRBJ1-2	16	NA	TGTGCCAGCAGTGACATTACGACAGGGAGAGACTATGGCTACACCTTC	CASSDITTGRDYGYTF
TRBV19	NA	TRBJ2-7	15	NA	TGTGCCAGTAGTACCGGGGACCTCCCGACTAGCGAGCAGTACTTC	CASSTGDLPTSEQYF
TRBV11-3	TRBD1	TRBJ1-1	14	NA	TGTGCCAGCAGCATACAACAGGGGGGGACTGAAGCTTTCTTT	CASSIQQGGTEAFF
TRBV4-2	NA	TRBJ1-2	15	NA	TGTGCCAGCAGCCAAGAGGGCAGCCCTCAATATGGCTACACCTTC	CASSQEGSPQYGYTF
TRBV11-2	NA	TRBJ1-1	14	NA	TGTGCCAGCAGCCCCCCGGGAGGGGTCACTGAAGCTTTCTTT	CASSPPGGVTEAFF
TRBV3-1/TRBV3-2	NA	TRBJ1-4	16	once	TGTGCCAGCAGCCAAGGAAGGAATATAGGAGGGGAAAAACTGTTTTTT	CASSQGRNIGGEKLFF
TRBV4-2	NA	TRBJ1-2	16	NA	TGTGCCAGCAGCCAAGATTGGACTGAGGGTCCCTATGGCTACACCTTC	CASSQDWTEGPYGYTF
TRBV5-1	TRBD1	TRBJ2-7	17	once	TGCGCCAGCAGCTTGGTTGGGGCAGGGGGCAACTCCTACGAGCAGTACTTC	CASSLVGAGGNSYEQYF
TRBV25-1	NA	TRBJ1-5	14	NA	TGTGCCAGCAGTGAGACAACAGGGTTTCAGCCCCAGCATTTT	CASSETTGFQPQHF
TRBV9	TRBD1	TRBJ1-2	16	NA	TGTGCCAGCAGCTCAGGGACAGGCGTAGGGACAGGAGGCTACACCTTC	CASSSGTGVGTGGYTF
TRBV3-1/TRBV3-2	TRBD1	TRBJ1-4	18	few	TGTGCCAGCAGCCAAGACCCGGGACAGGGGGCAACTAATGAAAAACTGTTTTTT	CASSQDPGQGATNEKLFF
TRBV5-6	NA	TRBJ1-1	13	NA	TGTGCCAGCAGCTTGGCCCAGGGTTATGAAGCTTTCTTT	CASSLAQGYEAFF
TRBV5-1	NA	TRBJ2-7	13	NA	TGCGCCAGCAGCTTGTCCCCAGGGAACGAGCAGTACTTC	CASSLSPGNEQYF
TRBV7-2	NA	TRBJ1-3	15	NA	TGTGCCAGCAGTTCAATTCCAGGCTCTGGAAACACCATATATTTT	CASSSIPGSGNTIYF
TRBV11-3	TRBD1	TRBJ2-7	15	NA	TGTGCCAGCAGCTTAGAGAGGACAGGGGGCTCCGAGCAGTACTTC	CASSLERTGGSEQYF
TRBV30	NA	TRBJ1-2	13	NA	TGTGCCTGGAGTGTAACGGGGGTGGGCGGCTACACCTTC	CAWSVTGVGGYTF
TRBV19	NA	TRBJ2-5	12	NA	TGTGCCAGTAGTCAGGGGAAGGGGACCCAGTACTTC	CASSQGKGTQYF
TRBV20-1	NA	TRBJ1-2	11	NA	TGCAGTGCTTGGGACAACCATGGCTACACCTTC	CSAWDNHGYTF
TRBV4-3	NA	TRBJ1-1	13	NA	TGCGCCAGCAGCCCCCTGCGGGGCACTGAAGCTTTCTTT	CASSPLRGTEAFF
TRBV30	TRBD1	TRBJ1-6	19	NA	TGTGCCTGGAGTTTCTCTGCAGGGGGCCCTTTCGGAACTTACTCACCCCTCCACTTT	CAWSFSAGGPFGTYSPLHF
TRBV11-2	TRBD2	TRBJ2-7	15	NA	TGTGCCAGCAGCCAAGTTAGGGGACTAGCCTACGAGCAGTACTTC	CASSQVRGLAYEQYF
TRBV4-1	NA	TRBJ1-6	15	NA	TGCGCCAGCAGCCTGGGGGGGTCCCTTCCTTCACCCCTCCACTTT	CASSLGGSLPSPLHF
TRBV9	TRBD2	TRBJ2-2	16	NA	TGTGCCAGCACCGCTCCCTTAGCGGGGGGACCCGGGGAGCTGTTTTTT	CASTAPLAGGPGELFF
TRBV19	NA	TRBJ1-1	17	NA	TGTGCCAGCCTCCCCGGGAGAGGGACTCCATCGAACACTGAAGCTTTCTTT	CASLPGRGTPSNTEAFF
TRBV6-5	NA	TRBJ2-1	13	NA	TGTGCCAGCAGTTACGGGGAGTACAATGAGCAGTTCTTC	CASSYGEYNEQFF
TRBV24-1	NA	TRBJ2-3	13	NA	TGTGCCACCAGTGGCTCGAGGACAGATACGCAGTATTTT	CATSGSRTDTQYF
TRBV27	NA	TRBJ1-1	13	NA	TGTGCCAGCGGGGGGGCGGCGAACACTGAAGCTTTCTTT	CASGGAANTEAFF
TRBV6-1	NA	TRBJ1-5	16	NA	TGTGCCAGCAGTGAAGCGCTTCGCACAAGCAATCAGCCCCAGCATTTT	CASSEALRTSNQPQHF
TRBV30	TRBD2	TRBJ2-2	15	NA	TGTGCCTGGGATAGGACTAGCGGGAGAATCGGGGAGCTGTTTTTT	CAWDRTSGRIGELFF
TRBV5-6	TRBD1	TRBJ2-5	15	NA	TGTGCCAGCAGACTATATGACAGGGGGAAAGAGACCCAGTACTTC	CASRLYDRGKETQYF
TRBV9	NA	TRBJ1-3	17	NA	TGTGCCAGCAGCGCAGGGGTACAGGGCCTCTCTGGAAACACCATATATTTT	CASSAGVQGLSGNTIYF
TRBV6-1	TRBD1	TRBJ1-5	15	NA	TGTGCCAGCAGTGAGACAGGGGGCCCATATCAGCCCCAGCATTTT	CASSETGGPYQPQHF
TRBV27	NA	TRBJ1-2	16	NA	TGTGCCAGCAGTTTCAGTCGATTCGGGGGTTCCTATGGCTACACCTTC	CASSFSRFGGSYGYTF
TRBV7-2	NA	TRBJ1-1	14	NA	TGTGCCAGCAGCTTAATTGGCAGAAACACTGAAGCTTTCTTT	CASSLIGRNTEAFF
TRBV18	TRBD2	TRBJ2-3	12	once	TGTGCCAGCTCTCCGGGAGGGGATACGCAGTATTTT	CASSPGGDTQYF
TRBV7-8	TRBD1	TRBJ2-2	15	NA	TGTGCCAGCAGCCCTGGACAGGGGGAGGCCGGGGAGCTGTTTTTT	CASSPGQGEAGELFF
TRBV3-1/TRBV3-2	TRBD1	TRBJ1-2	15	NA	TGTGCCAGCAGCCTAGGGGACAGGGCCGGGGGTGGCTACACCTTC	CASSLGDRAGGGYTF
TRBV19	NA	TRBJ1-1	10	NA	TGTGCCACAAAGGGAGATGAAGCTTTCTTT	CATKGDEAFF
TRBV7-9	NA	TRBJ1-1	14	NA	TGTGCCAGCAGCCTCAGTAGCTGGGTATCTGAAGCTTTCTTT	CASSLSSWVSEAFF
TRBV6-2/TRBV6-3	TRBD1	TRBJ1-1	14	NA	TGTGCCAGCAGTTTGGACAGGGGCTGGGCTGAAGCTTTCTTT	CASSLDRGWAEAFF
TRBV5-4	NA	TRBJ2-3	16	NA	TGTGCCAGCAGCAGATCCAGGGGCGCGTCTCCAGATACGCAGTATTTT	CASSRSRGASPDTQYF
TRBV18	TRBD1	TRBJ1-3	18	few	TGTGCCAGCTCACCAATGGGAGCAACACAGGGGAATGGAAACACCATATATTTT	CASSPMGATQGNGNTIYF
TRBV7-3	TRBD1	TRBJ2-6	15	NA	TGTGCCAGCAGCTTACAGGGGGCTGGGGCCAACGTCCTGACTTTC	CASSLQGAGANVLTF
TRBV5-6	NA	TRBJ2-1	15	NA	TGTGCCAGCAGTTCTCGTCGACTAGCCTACAATGAGCAGTTCTTC	CASSSRRLAYNEQFF